What follows are 13 T cell receptor beta chains derived from one specimen sequenced in a study of OX40 agonist ivuxolimab in advanced cancers. Measured with immunoSEQ multiplex PCR; TCRdb has only the in-frame clones, and not every one. The table has tens of thousands of clones, around 90% seen once. This specimen consisted of CD4+ or CD8+ T cells sorted from blood, obtained in a trial of the OX40 agonist ivuxolimab. All receptors derive from an adult with an advanced solid tumor such as melanoma, head and neck, liver or kidney cancer.

The V and J genes are TRBV27 and TRBJ2-5; no firm D call. The CDR3 covers 15 residues. Germline V lookup: CDR1 MNHEY, CDR2 SMNVEV (reference sequence). The germline V and J ends were trimmed by 5 bases and 3 bases, with 16 bases remaining between them. CDR3 in DNA: TGTGCCAGCAGTATTAATCGTGGCGGTGAAGAGACCCAGTACTTC. Translation gives CASSINRGGEETQYF.

The rearrangement links TRBV28 to TRBJ2-7, with D possibly being TRBD1 (6 bases). The length of the CDR3 is 11 residues. CDR1 and CDR2 (germline): MDHEN, SYDVKM. V was shortened by 6 bases and J by 12 bases, with 15 bases between the two germline ends. CDR3 sequence: CASSTDRTRYF. Written as DNA, the CDR3 is TGTGCCAGCAGCACCGACAGGACCCGGTACTTC.

The V gene is TRBV7-9, the J gene TRBJ2-1; D is tentatively TRBD1 or TRBD2 (5 bases each). The V and J ends lost 5 bases and 12 bases respectively, with 14 bases between them. The CDR3 runs to 12 residues. Germline CDR1 is SEHNR and CDR2 is FQNEAQ (reference sequence). The CDR3 DNA follows: TGTGCCAGCAGCACCTCCGGGACCCGGCAGTTCTTC. Amino acid sequence: CASSTSGTRQFF.

The rearrangement joins TRBV14 to TRBJ1-6; D is ambiguous. V was shortened by 0 bases and J by 9 bases, with 21 bases between the two germline ends. Germline lookup yields CDR1 SGHDN and CDR2 FVKESK. This CDR3 has 18 residues. CDR3 sequence reads: CASSQDWGVVGLSSPLHF. The CDR3 nucleotides are TGTGCCAGCAGCCAAGATTGGGGAGTGGTAGGGTTGAGTTCACCCCTCCACTTT.

The genes are TRBV15 and TRBJ1-1, with unresolved D. The CDR3 contains 15 residues. From germline, CDR1 is LNHNV and CDR2 YYDKDF (reference sequence). The germline V and J ends were trimmed by 1 base and 4 bases, with 13 bases remaining between them. The CDR3 region is CATSRVAGLATEAFF. In DNA form, the CDR3 reads TGTGCCACCAGCAGAGTTGCGGGTCTGGCCACTGAAGCTTTCTTT.

The rearrangement uses TRBV5-6 and TRBJ1-5; the D gene is possibly TRBD1 (6 bases). V was clipped by 3 bases and J by 5 bases, with 18 bases between them. Germline V gene lookup returns CDR1 SGHDT and CDR2 YYEEEE. This CDR3 has 16 amino acids. The CDR3 here is CASSYYRGAGDQPQHF. The CDR3 DNA reads as TGTGCCAGCAGCTACTATCGGGGGGCTGGAGATCAGCCCCAGCATTTT.

The J gene is TRBJ1-1, the V gene TRBV7-9; TRBD1 is a possible D gene (5 bases). This CDR3 has 15 amino acids. The ends were cut back, 2 bases at V and 3 bases at J, with 13 bases in the middle. CDR1 and CDR2 from the germline V gene are SEHNR and FQNEAQ (reference sequence). In DNA, the CDR3 is TGTGCCAGCAGCTTAATTACAGGAATTCACACTGAAGCTTTCTTT. Residues: CASSLITGIHTEAFF.

The chain uses TRBV28 and TRBJ2-3, with TRBD1 matching over 9 bases. V lost 5 bases, J lost 2 bases, and 8 bases stayed unmatched. Germline CDR1 MDHEN, CDR2 SYDVKM. This CDR3 is 16 amino acids long. The CDR3 coding sequence is TGTGCCAGCAGTCAGCGGACAGGGGACCTCACAGATACGCAGTATTTT. Protein: CASSQRTGDLTDTQYF.

V is TRBV2 and J is TRBJ1-2; weak D call: TRBD1 (5 bases). The CDR3 has 16 amino acids. Germline V gives CDR1 SNHLY, CDR2 FYNNEI. V was shortened by 1 base and J by 4 bases, with 16 bases between the two germline ends. In DNA, the CDR3 is TGTGCCAGCAGTGAAGAGGGGTGGGGCGGAAGCTATGGCTACACCTTC. Its translation: CASSEEGWGGSYGYTF.

This clone was seen a single time. The chain links TRBV7-8 to TRBJ2-2; unclear D gene. This CDR3 comprises 12 residues. The V and J ends lost 1 base and 6 bases respectively, with 3 bases between them. CDR1 is SGHVS, CDR2 FQNEAQ, per germline. The CDR3 region is CASSLGSGELFF. CDR3 DNA sequence: TGTGCCAGCAGCTTAGGGTCCGGGGAGCTGTTTTTT. Full variable domain (remainder filled in from reference TRBV7-8 and TRBJ2-2): GAGVSQSPRYKVAKRGQDVALRCDPISGHVSLFWYQQALGQGPEFLTYFQNEAQLDKSGLPSDRFFAERPEGSVSTLKIQRTQQEDSAVYLCASSLGSGELFFGEGSRLTVL.

V usage is TRBV11-3 and J usage is TRBJ2-3, with TRBD2 identical over 9 bases. V shed 5 bases and J 1 base; nucleotides not matched to a gene: 4. Germline V CDR1 and CDR2: SGHNT, YENEEA. This CDR3 is built from 15 residues. The CDR3 loop reads CASSRTSERTDTQYF. The CDR3 DNA follows: TGTGCCAGCAGCAGGACTAGCGAGCGCACAGATACGCAGTATTTT.

The chain links TRBV4-2 to TRBJ2-3, with D unresolved. V was cut by 4 bases and J by 3 bases, with 5 bases left in between. Germline V gene sequence: CDR1 LGHNA, CDR2 YNFKEQ. The CDR3 contains 12 residues. The CDR3 sequence: CASSPDTDTQYF. DNA for the CDR3: TGTGCCAGCAGCCCCGATACAGATACGCAGTATTTT.

The rearrangement links TRBV7-8 to TRBJ2-2; D is perhaps TRBD1 (6 bases). CDR1 SGHVS and CDR2 FQNEAQ come from the germline V gene. The germline V and J ends were trimmed by 0 bases and 8 bases, with 10 bases remaining between them. This CDR3 has 14 residues. This chain's CDR3 is CASSLAAGAGELFF. In nucleotides, the CDR3 is TGTGCCAGCAGCTTAGCCGCAGGGGCTGGGGAGCTGTTTTTT.